The sequence of this T cell receptor beta chain was determined in a study of molecular identifiers for immune sequencing clone quantification. This clonotype came up many times. TCRdb analysed the PCR reads with MiXCR anew, one entry per CDR3 protein. The sample has 250,000 to 400,000 distinct CDR3 sequences, about 22% seen once; the top ten hold about 0.81%. CDR3 length equals 14 residues. The V segment lost 5 bases and the J segment 2 bases; nucleotides outside the gene matches: 6. Sequenced input: naive CD8+ T cells from blood, with Jurkat cell RNA spiked in. Documented subset: FACS-sorted CD8+CD4-CCR7+CD45RA+ naive T cells. The gene calls are TRBV12-3 or TRBV12-4 and TRBJ2-7, with TRBD2 matching over 7 bases. The TCR sequence derives from a human donor in good health. Some libraries in this study had Jurkat cell RNA spiked in. The CDR3 protein is CASSEAGSPYEQYF. The DNA for the CDR3 is TGTGCCAGCAGTGAAGCGGGATCCCCCTACGAGCAGTACTTC.